This is a list of T cell receptor beta chains from one sample in a study of T cells in Graves' hyperthyroidism and ophthalmopathy. TCRdb passed the multiplex PCR reads through MiXCR, listing each CDR3 protein once. The repertoire holds roughly 350,000 distinct CDR3 sequences, with roughly 13% as singletons. The sequenced material came from blood. The receptors were gathered from a woman between 40 and 55 years old with Graves' ophthalmopathy. Both conserved end residues are part of each CDR3. D genes are given only for firm matches. Some rows have no size entry. The others give once, few or many, or a class for an expanded clone.

cdr3_aa cdr3_nt clone_size v_call d_call j_call
CASSLGQGSSSGYTF TGTGCCAGCAGCTTGGGTCAGGGGAGTAGTTCTGGCTACACCTTC few TRBV5-6 NA TRBJ1-2
CASSADTGNTIYF TGTGCCAGCAGCGCAGACACGGGAAACACCATATATTTT few TRBV5-4 NA TRBJ1-3
CAGDRATYEQYF TGTGCCGGGGACAGAGCCACCTACGAGCAGTACTTC many TRBV30 TRBD1 TRBJ2-7
CASSQGRGQEYGYTF TGCGCCAGCAGCCAAGGGAGAGGACAGGAGTATGGCTACACCTTC many TRBV4-1 TRBD1 TRBJ1-2
CASTRDYGAYEQYF TGCGCCAGTACTAGGGATTACGGAGCCTACGAGCAGTACTTC many TRBV5-1 NA TRBJ2-7
CASSLVSGLKGGNQPQHF TGTGCCAGCAGCTTAGTTTCAGGGCTTAAAGGGGGCAATCAGCCCCAGCATTTT few TRBV7-8 NA TRBJ1-5
CSAARSTDTQYF TGCAGCGCCGCTAGGAGCACAGATACGCAGTATTTT few TRBV29-1 NA TRBJ2-3
CASSRSGGLSYEQYF TGTGCCAGCAGTAGGTCTGGGGGCCTTTCCTACGAGCAGTACTTC few TRBV25-1 NA TRBJ2-7
CASSLQGRFNQPQHF TGTGCCAGCAGCCTTCAGGGGCGGTTTAATCAGCCCCAGCATTTT NA TRBV5-6 NA TRBJ1-5
CASSLLAGSHEQYF TGTGCCAGCAGTTTACTGGCGGGAAGCCACGAGCAGTACTTC many TRBV28 NA TRBJ2-7
CASSAIRGLNSPLHF TGTGCCAGCAGCGCCATCAGGGGACTCAATTCACCCCTCCACTTT once TRBV11-2 NA TRBJ1-6
CSAGGLAGNTGELFF TGCAGTGCGGGAGGACTAGCGGGGAATACCGGGGAGCTGTTTTTT NA TRBV20-1 TRBD2 TRBJ2-2
CASSAGQTQETQYF TGTGCCAGCAGCGCGGGACAGACCCAAGAGACCCAGTACTTC few TRBV7-6 NA TRBJ2-5
CASSGRAKISGANVLTF TGTGCCAGCAGTGGCCGCGCAAAAATCTCTGGGGCCAACGTCCTGACTTTC many TRBV28 NA TRBJ2-6
CASSQEFGEETQYF TGTGCCAGCAGCCAAGAATTCGGGGAAGAGACCCAGTACTTC many TRBV3-1 NA TRBJ2-5
CASSLMDRSTEAFF TGCGCCAGCAGCTTGATGGACAGGTCCACTGAAGCTTTCTTT many TRBV5-1 TRBD1 TRBJ1-1
CASSQAAGGRYEQYF TGTGCCAGCAGCCAAGCAGCGGGAGGACGGTACGAGCAGTACTTC NA TRBV3-1 TRBD2 TRBJ2-7
CASADRAYEQYF TGTGCCAGCGCTGACAGGGCCTACGAGCAGTACTTC few TRBV6-2/TRBV6-3 TRBD1 TRBJ2-7
CAWSVTGTGELFF TGTGCCTGGAGTGTAACAGGCACCGGGGAGCTGTTTTTT few TRBV30 NA TRBJ2-2
CASSEETRGHVNTEAFF TGTGCCAGCAGTGAGGAGACCAGGGGGCATGTAAACACTGAAGCTTTCTTT many TRBV6-1 TRBD1 TRBJ1-1
CASRAGTSFYNEQFF TGTGCCAGCAGGGCCGGGACTAGTTTCTACAATGAGCAGTTCTTC NA TRBV7-6 TRBD2 TRBJ2-1
CASSIAWGADGSNQPQHF TGTGCCAGTAGTATAGCCTGGGGAGCCGACGGTAGCAATCAGCCCCAGCATTTT few TRBV19 NA TRBJ1-5
CSARNPRPHRGSYEQYF TGCAGTGCTAGAAATCCCCGTCCTCATCGGGGTTCCTACGAGCAGTACTTC few TRBV20-1 NA TRBJ2-7
CAISESANEQFF TGTGCCATCAGTGAGTCGGCCAATGAGCAGTTCTTC NA TRBV10-3 NA TRBJ2-1
CASSFEGGTQYF TGTGCCAGCAGCTTTGAAGGCGGGACCCAGTACTTC many TRBV7-9 NA TRBJ2-5
CASSQGWGLGEAFF TGTGCCAGCAGCCAAGGGTGGGGGCTCGGTGAAGCTTTCTTT many TRBV3-1 NA TRBJ1-1
CASSLRETYGYTF TGTGCCAGCAGCCTGAGAGAAACCTATGGCTACACCTTC few TRBV11-2 NA TRBJ1-2
CSAKPTGGESYEQYF TGCAGTGCTAAACCTACAGGGGGCGAGTCGTACGAGCAGTACTTC NA TRBV20-1 TRBD1 TRBJ2-7
CASSSLNWISGYTF TGTGCCAGCAGTTCCTTGAACTGGATAAGTGGCTACACCTTC few TRBV27 NA TRBJ1-2
CASSLPHSSGGRIQETQYF TGTGCCAGCAGCTTACCTCACAGTAGTGGCGGGAGGATACAAGAGACCCAGTACTTC many TRBV7-8 TRBD2 TRBJ2-5
CASSPAGGVGTEAFF TGCGCCAGCAGCCCGGCCGGGGGGGTGGGCACTGAAGCTTTCTTT NA TRBV5-1 NA TRBJ1-1
CSARSGLGQPQHF TGCAGTGCTAGATCAGGCTTAGGTCAGCCCCAGCATTTT few TRBV20-1 NA TRBJ1-5
CATWFGTSGTSYNEQFF TGTGCCACCTGGTTTGGGACTAGCGGAACCTCCTACAATGAGCAGTTCTTC many TRBV10-3 TRBD2 TRBJ2-1
CASSSGGAGYGYTF TGTGCCAGCAGTTCAGGGGGCGCGGGCTATGGCTACACCTTC many TRBV6-1 TRBD1 TRBJ1-2
CSAIPFGTQETQYF TGCAGTGCTATACCGTTCGGGACCCAAGAGACCCAGTACTTC NA TRBV20-1 NA TRBJ2-5
CSALGETNEKLFF TGCAGTGCCTTGGGCGAAACTAATGAAAAACTGTTTTTT NA TRBV20-1 NA TRBJ1-4
CASECFGLADEQFF TGTGCCAGCGAATGCTTTGGACTAGCGGACGAGCAGTTCTTC NA TRBV7-3 TRBD2 TRBJ2-1
CASRQGQAGGYTF TGTGCCAGCAGGCAAGGACAGGCCGGTGGCTACACCTTC NA TRBV27 TRBD1 TRBJ1-2
CASSPTTGAYEQYF TGTGCCAGCTCACCTACGACGGGTGCCTACGAGCAGTACTTC NA TRBV18 NA TRBJ2-7